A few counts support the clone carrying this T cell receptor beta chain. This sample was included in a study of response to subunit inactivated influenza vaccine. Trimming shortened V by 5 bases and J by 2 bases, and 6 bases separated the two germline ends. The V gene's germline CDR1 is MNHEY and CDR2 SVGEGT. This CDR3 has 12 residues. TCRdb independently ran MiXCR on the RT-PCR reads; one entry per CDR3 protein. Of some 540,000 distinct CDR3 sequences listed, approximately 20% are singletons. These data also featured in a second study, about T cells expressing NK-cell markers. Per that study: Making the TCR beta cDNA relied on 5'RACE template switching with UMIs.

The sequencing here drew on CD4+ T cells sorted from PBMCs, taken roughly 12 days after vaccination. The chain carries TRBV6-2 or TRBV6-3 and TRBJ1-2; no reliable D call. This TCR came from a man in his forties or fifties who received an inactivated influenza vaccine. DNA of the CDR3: TGTGCCAGCAGTCCCCACAACTATGGCTACACCTTC. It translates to CASSPHNYGYTF.